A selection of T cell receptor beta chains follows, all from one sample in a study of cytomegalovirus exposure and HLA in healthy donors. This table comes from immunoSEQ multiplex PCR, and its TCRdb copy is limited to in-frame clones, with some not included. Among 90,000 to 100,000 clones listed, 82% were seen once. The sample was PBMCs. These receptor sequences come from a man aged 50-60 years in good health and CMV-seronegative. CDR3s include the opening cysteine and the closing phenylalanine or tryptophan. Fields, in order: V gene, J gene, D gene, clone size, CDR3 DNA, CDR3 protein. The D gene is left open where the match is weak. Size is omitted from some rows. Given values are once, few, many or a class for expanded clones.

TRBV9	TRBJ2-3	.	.	TGTGCCACCCGGGAGATGTCCACAGATACGCAGTATTTT	CATREMSTDTQYF
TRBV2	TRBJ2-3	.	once	TGTGCCAGCAGTGACTACCCCACAGATACGCAGTATTTT	CASSDYPTDTQYF
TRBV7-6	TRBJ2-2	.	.	TGTGCCAGCAGCTTAGAGTCAGGTGGGAGTTACCCCGGGGAGCTGTTTTTT	CASSLESGGSYPGELFF
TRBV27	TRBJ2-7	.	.	TGTGCCAGCAGTTTATATGGCGGGATCCACGAGCAGTACTTC	CASSLYGGIHEQYF
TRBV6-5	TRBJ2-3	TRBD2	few	TGTGCCAGCAGTCGACTAGCCCGGTATGATACGCAGTATTTT	CASSRLARYDTQYF
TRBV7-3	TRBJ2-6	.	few	TGTGCCAGCAGCTCAGAAGCAGCTAGAGCCAACGTCCTGACTTTC	CASSSEAARANVLTF
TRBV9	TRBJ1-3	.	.	TGTGCCAGCAGCGTAGTCGGGGGGAGCTCTGGAAACACCATATATTTT	CASSVVGGSSGNTIYF
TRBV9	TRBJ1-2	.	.	TGTGCCAGCAGCGTAGCCGCAACAGGGAACTATGGCTACACCTTC	CASSVAATGNYGYTF
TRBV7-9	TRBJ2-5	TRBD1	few	TGTGCCAGCAGCCCGACAGGGTATGAGCAGTACTTC	CASSPTGYEQYF
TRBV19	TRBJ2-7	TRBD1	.	TGTGCCAGTAGTATACCCCGAGACAGGGGGCATCCCTACGAGCAGTACTTC	CASSIPRDRGHPYEQYF
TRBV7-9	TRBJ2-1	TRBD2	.	TGTGCCAGCACTCACTCCCTAGCGGGAGGGTACCTTGGAGATGAGCAGTTCTTC	CASTHSLAGGYLGDEQFF
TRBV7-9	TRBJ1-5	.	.	TGTGCCAGCAGCTTACAGAGGGCTCCTCAGCCCCAGCATTTT	CASSLQRAPQPQHF
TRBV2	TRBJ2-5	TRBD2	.	TGTGCCAGCCGAGCCTCGGGGGGGACCCAGTACTTC	CASRASGGTQYF
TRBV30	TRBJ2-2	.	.	TGTGCCTGGAGTTGGGGAGCCGGGGAGCTGTTTTTT	CAWSWGAGELFF
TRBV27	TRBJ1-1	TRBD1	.	TGTGCCAGCAGTCCCGGACAGGGGTTTGCGAACACTGAAGCTTTCTTT	CASSPGQGFANTEAFF
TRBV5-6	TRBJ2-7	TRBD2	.	TGTGCCAGCAGCCCCACTGTGGGGGACTACTCGCCCTACGAGCAGTACTTC	CASSPTVGDYSPYEQYF
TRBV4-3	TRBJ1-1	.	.	TGCGCCAGCAGCCAAGATCAGGCAGGGCGAAACACTGAAGCTTTCTTT	CASSQDQAGRNTEAFF
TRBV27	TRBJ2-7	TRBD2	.	TGTGCCAGCAGCCAAACTAGCGGGAGTATCTACGAGCAGTACTTC	CASSQTSGSIYEQYF
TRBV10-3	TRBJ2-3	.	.	TGTGCCATCAGTGGGGGGGGCGATACGCAGTATTTT	CAISGGGDTQYF
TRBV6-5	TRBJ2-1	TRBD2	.	TGTGCCAGCAGCAACCAGGTGTTAGCGGGGAATGAGCAGTTCTTC	CASSNQVLAGNEQFF
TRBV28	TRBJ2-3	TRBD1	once	TGTGCCAGCTGGGACAGGACTACAGATACGCAGTATTTT	CASWDRTTDTQYF
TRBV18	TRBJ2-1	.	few	TGTGCCAGTAACCAAGAGAATGAGCAGTTCTTC	CASNQENEQFF
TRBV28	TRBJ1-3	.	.	TGTGCCAGCAGTTACGACACGCTATTCTCCGATTTT	CASSYDTLFSDF
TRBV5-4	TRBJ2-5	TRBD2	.	TGTGCCAGCAGCCGGGAGGCTAGCGGACAAGAGACCCAGTACTTC	CASSREASGQETQYF
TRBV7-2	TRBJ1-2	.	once	TGTGCCAGCAGTTCCACCGTAGCGGATGGCTACACCTTC	CASSSTVADGYTF
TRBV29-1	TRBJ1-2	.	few	TGCAGCGTTGGGGGGGAGGGCTACACCTTC	CSVGGEGYTF
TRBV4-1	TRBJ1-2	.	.	TGCGCCAGCAGCCAAGCGGGGTGGAGGCCCGGGGAAGGCTACACCTTC	CASSQAGWRPGEGYTF
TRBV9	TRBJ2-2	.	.	TGTGCCAGCAGCGTAGCTGGAATAAAGGGGTTCGACACCGGGGAGCTGTTTTTT	CASSVAGIKGFDTGELFF
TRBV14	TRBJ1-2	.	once	TGTGCCAGCAGCCGTCACGGAGAAGGTGGCTACACCTTC	CASSRHGEGGYTF
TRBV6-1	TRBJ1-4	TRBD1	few	TGTGCCAGCGGGGACAGGGGGCTGGTTGAAAAACTGTTTTTT	CASGDRGLVEKLFF
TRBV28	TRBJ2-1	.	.	TGTGCCAGCAGCTACGGACAGACTTACAATGAGCAGTTCTTC	CASSYGQTYNEQFF
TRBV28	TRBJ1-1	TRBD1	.	TGTGCCAGCAGTTTATGGGGACAGGGGGTGGAGAACACTGAAGCTTTCTTT	CASSLWGQGVENTEAFF
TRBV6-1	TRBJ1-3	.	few	TGTGCCAGCATGAGCAAGGGGGGAAACACCATATATTTT	CASMSKGGNTIYF
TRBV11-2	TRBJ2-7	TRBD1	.	TGTGCCAGCAGCTCGGACAGGGTCGCCTACGAGCAGTACTTC	CASSSDRVAYEQYF
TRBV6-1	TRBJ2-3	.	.	TGTGCCAGCAGTGAGTCAGGAGATACGCAGTATTTT	CASSESGDTQYF
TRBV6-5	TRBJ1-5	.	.	TGTGCCAGCAGTTACACAGGGATTCATCAGCCCCAGCATTTT	CASSYTGIHQPQHF
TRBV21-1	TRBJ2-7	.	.	TGTGCCAGCAGCAAATGGATCAGGGGACAACCCTCCTACGAGCAGTACTTC	CASSKWIRGQPSYEQYF
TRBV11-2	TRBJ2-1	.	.	TGTGCCAGCAGCTTCTACAGTTCCTCCTACAATGAGCAGTTCTTC	CASSFYSSSYNEQFF
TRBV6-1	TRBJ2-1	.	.	TGTGCCAGCAGTGAAAACCACGGGGTAACCTACAATGAGCAGTTCTTC	CASSENHGVTYNEQFF
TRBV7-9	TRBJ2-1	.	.	TGTGCCAGCAGCTCGTTTAGCGACAATGAGCAGTTCTTC	CASSSFSDNEQFF
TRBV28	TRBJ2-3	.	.	TGTGCCAGCAGTCCCGGAGGCGGGACCGCTAGCACAGATACGCAGTATTTT	CASSPGGGTASTDTQYF
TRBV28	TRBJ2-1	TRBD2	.	TGTGCCAGCAGGACATCCGGGACTAGTGACGATGAGCAGTTCTTC	CASRTSGTSDDEQFF
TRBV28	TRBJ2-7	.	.	TGTGCCAGCAGTTTTAAAGAGCAGTACTTC	CASSFKEQYF
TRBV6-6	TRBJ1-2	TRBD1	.	TGTGCCAGCAGTTCCCGCCGGGACAGGGAAATCCTGGGCTACACCTTC	CASSSRRDREILGYTF
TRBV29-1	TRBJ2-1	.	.	TGCAGCGTTGGAGGGGGGGGACTCAATGAGCAGTTCTTC	CSVGGGGLNEQFF
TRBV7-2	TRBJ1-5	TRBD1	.	TGTGCCAGCAGGGGGACAGGGGGCCTGGAGCAGCCCCAGCATTTT	CASRGTGGLEQPQHF
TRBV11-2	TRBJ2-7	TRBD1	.	TGTGCCAGCAGCCCCCAGCCGGGGACAGGGTTTTTATTCTCCTACGAGCAGTACTTC	CASSPQPGTGFLFSYEQYF
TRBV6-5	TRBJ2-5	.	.	TGTGCCAGCACGGGAGAGACCCAGTACTTC	CASTGETQYF
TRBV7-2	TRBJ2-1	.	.	TGTGCCAGCAGCTATTCAGGGAGGACCGATGAGCAGTTCTTC	CASSYSGRTDEQFF
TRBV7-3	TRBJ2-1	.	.	TGTGCCAGCAGCACGGGAAGAGGAAATGAGCAGTTCTTC	CASSTGRGNEQFF
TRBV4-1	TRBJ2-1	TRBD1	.	TGCGCCAGCAGCCTACCCCGCGGGACAGGGAGTTTGGATGAGCAGTTCTTC	CASSLPRGTGSLDEQFF
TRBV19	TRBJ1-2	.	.	TGTGCCAGTAGTATATCTACGGGATCAGGAGGTGGCTACACCTTC	CASSISTGSGGGYTF
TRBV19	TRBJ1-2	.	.	TGTGCCAGCCACAGGGAACTCTCCTATGGCTACACCTTC	CASHRELSYGYTF
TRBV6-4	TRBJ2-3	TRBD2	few	TGTGCCAGCAGTGACTGTGTACTAGCGGGAGGAAGTTATGGCACAGATACGCAGTATTTT	CASSDCVLAGGSYGTDTQYF
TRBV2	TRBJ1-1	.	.	TGTGCCAGCAGTGTCCGGGGGTTCGCCATGAACACTGAAGCTTTCTTT	CASSVRGFAMNTEAFF
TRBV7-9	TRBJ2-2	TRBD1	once	TGTGCCAGCAGCTTAGGAACAGGGGAGACCGGGGAGCTGTTTTTT	CASSLGTGETGELFF
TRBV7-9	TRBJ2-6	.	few	TGTGCCAGCAGCTCCCGGGACACAATCATCTCTGGGGCCAACGTCCTGACTTTC	CASSSRDTIISGANVLTF
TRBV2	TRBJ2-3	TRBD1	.	TGTGCCAGCAGTTCCGGGACAGGGAGCACAGATACGCAGTATTTT	CASSSGTGSTDTQYF
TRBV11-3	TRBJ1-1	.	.	TGTGCCAGCAGCTTATCAGGATTGAACACTGAAGCTTTCTTT	CASSLSGLNTEAFF